This T cell receptor (beta chain) was observed in a study of T cell clonotyping in hematopoietic cell transplantation. Whole-study findings and limits: Higher Inverse Simpson Index values in graft donor and pretransplant recipient predicted broader posttransplant TCR diversity. Cells were unsorted, so CD4 and CD8 contributions were not separated. Few recipient clonotypes overlapped donors; over 95% were de novo at given depth.

About this clone: As yet, its antigen is unknown.

Using immunoSEQ multiplex PCR, the repertoire was profiled, and TCRdb retains in-frame clones only, with some absent. The data hold around 5,000 clones, with around three quarters observed a single time. Germline values: CDR1 WNHNN, CDR2 SYGVQD (reference sequence). The CDR3 loop spans 15 amino acids. J lost 1 base, V lost 3 bases, and 4 bases had no gene match. This clonotype was sampled from a male patient aged 60-70 years who had an allogeneic stem cell transplant from an unrelated donor, so the T cells may come from the graft donor. Some clones in this sample may be carry-over from other donors' samples. The material was peripheral blood mononuclear cells, obtained 30 days after allogeneic stem cell transplant. The rearrangement joins TRBV10-1 to TRBJ2-3; 7 bases map to TRBD2. The DNA for the CDR3 is TGCGCCAGCAGTGATCCACGGGAGGGCACAGATACGCAGTATTTT. Encoded protein: CASSDPREGTDTQYF.